The entry below gives a single T cell receptor beta chain sequence along with its context. Per the original data handling: Amplified reference gene primers provided the basis for estimating nucleated cell counts. The table came from immunoSEQ multiplex PCR; TCRdb's copy has only in-frame clones and leaves some out. V and J calls plus clone size are reproduced from that table; the DNA served to infer D and trimming. The table lists more than 200,000 clones, around 84% of them singletons. This sample was taken from a study of blood T cell repertoires in COVID-19. Study summary: Italy, Spain and the United States were the sources of the convalescent and acute COVID-19 samples. PBMCs, B-cell-depleted T cells, or T cells provided the cDNA or gDNA that made up the material.

Germline V gives CDR1 SNHLY, CDR2 FYNNEI. There are 15 residues in the CDR3. The V end lost 3 bases, the J end lost 3 bases, and 15 bases lay between the germline ends. Source material: peripheral blood. J is TRBJ2-7 and V is TRBV2, with TRBD1 as a possible D gene (5 bases). The clonotype comes from a man aged 55 to 70 with acute or convalescent COVID-19. Written as DNA, the CDR3 is TGTGCCAGCAGTGAGGGGCAGCCTTGGGGCTACGAGCAGTACTTC. It specifies CASSEGQPWGYEQYF.